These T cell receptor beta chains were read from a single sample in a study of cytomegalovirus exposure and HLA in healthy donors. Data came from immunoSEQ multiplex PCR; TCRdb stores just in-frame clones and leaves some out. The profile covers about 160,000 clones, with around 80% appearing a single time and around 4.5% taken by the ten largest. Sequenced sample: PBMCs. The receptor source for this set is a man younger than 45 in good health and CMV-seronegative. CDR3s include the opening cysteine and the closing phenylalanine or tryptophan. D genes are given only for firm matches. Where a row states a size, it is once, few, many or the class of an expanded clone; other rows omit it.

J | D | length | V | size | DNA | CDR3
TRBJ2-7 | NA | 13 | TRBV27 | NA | TGTGCCAGCAGCCGGGACTCCGACTACGAGCAGTACTTC | CASSRDSDYEQYF
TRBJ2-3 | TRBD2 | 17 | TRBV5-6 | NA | TGTGCCAGCAGCTTGGGGGGACTAGCGGGAGCGAGAGATACGCAGTATTTT | CASSLGGLAGARDTQYF
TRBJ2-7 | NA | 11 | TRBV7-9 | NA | TGTGCCAGCAGCTCTCGAGGTGAGCAGTACTTC | CASSSRGEQYF
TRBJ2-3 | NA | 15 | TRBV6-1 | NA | TGTGCCGCTGCTATGGGACTCTCTCGAACAGATACGCAGTATTTT | CAAAMGLSRTDTQYF
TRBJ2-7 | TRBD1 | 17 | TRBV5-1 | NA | TGCGCCAGCAGCTTGGGATGGGTAGGACAGGGTAGGAACGAGCAGTACTTC | CASSLGWVGQGRNEQYF
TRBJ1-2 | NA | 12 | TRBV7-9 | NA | TGTTCCAGCAGCTTCGGGAGTGACGGCTACACCTTC | CSSSFGSDGYTF
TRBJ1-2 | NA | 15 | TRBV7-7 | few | TGTGCCAGCAGCTTAGATAGGGCAATAGGGGTGGGCTACACCTTC | CASSLDRAIGVGYTF
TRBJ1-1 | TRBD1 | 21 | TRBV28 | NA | TGTGCCAGCTGGAGTCTGGACAGGGGAAGGGGAGTTGGGGCCCTGAACACTGAAGCTTTCTTT | CASWSLDRGRGVGALNTEAFF
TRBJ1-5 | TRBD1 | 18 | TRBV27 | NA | TGTGCCAGCAGTCCTCTGTACGGGACAGGGAGGGCGAATCAGCCCCAGCATTTT | CASSPLYGTGRANQPQHF
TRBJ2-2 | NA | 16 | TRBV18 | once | TGTGCCAGCTCCCCGGTAGGGACATCGAACACCGGGGAGCTGTTTTTT | CASSPVGTSNTGELFF
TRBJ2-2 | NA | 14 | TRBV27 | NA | TGTGCCAGCAGTTACAGGGTAATTCCCGGGGAGCTGTTTTTT | CASSYRVIPGELFF
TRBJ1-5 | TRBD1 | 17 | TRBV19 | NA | TGTGCCAGTAGGGACAGGGGGCGCAAGGATGGCAATCAGCCCCAGCATTTT | CASRDRGRKDGNQPQHF
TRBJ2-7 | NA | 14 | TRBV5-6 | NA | TGTGCCAGCAGCTTCTTCAACACCGACTACGAGCAGTACTTC | CASSFFNTDYEQYF
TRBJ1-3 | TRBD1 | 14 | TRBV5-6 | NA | TGTGCCAGCATGCTAAGGGGGCGAGGAAACACCATATATTTT | CASMLRGRGNTIYF
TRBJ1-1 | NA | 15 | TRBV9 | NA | TGTGCCAGCAGCCTGGGGGGACTCTTGAACACTGAAGCTTTCTTT | CASSLGGLLNTEAFF
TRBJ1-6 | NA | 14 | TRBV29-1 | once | TGCAGCGCATCGGACGGGACTAGAAATTCACCCCTCCACTTT | CSASDGTRNSPLHF
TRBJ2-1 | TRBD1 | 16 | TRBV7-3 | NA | TGTGCCAGCAGCTTAAAGGGACAGGGGCCGAACAATGAGCAGTTCTTC | CASSLKGQGPNNEQFF
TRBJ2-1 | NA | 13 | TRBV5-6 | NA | TGTGCCAGCAGCTTGCGTGGGAGGAATGAGCAGTTCTTC | CASSLRGRNEQFF
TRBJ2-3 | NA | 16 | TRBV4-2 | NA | TGTGCCAGCAGCCAAGAAATTAGTGCTAGCACAGATACGCAGTATTTT | CASSQEISASTDTQYF
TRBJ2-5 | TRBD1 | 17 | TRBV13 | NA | TGTGCCAGCAGCTCCACCTCGGGACAGGGGGTTAGGAAGACCCAGTACTTC | CASSSTSGQGVRKTQYF
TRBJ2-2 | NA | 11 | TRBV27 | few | TGTGCCAGCAGTTCCGGTGGGGAGCTGTTTTTT | CASSSGGELFF
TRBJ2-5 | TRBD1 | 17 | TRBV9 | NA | TGTGCCAGCAGCGTAGATCCGACAGGGGGCATCCAAGAGACCCAGTACTTC | CASSVDPTGGIQETQYF
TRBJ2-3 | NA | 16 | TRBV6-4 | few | TGTGCCAGCAGTCTAACAGCAGAATCTAGCACAGATACGCAGTATTTT | CASSLTAESSTDTQYF
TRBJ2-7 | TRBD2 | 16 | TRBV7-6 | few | TGTGCCAGCAGCTCCATGAGAGGGAGGGCCCTCGCCGAGCAGTACTTC | CASSSMRGRALAEQYF
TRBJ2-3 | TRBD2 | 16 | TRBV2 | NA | TGTGCCAGGGGGGGTGAACCGGGGGGTGGCACAGATACGCAGTATTTT | CARGGEPGGGTDTQYF
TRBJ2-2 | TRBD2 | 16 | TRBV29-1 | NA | TGCAGCGTTAGGACTAGCGGGGGTGCGAACACCGGGGAGCTGTTTTTT | CSVRTSGGANTGELFF
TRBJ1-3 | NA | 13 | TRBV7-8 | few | TGTGCCAGCAGCTCCGGCTTAGACTCCTTCAAATATTTT | CASSSGLDSFKYF
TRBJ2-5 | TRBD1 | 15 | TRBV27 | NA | TGTGCCAGCAGTTATTCTTCAACAGGGGGAGAGACCCAGTACTTC | CASSYSSTGGETQYF
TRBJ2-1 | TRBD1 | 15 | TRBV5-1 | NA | TGCGCCAGCAGCCAGGGACAGGAAGGCTCCAATGAGCAGTTCTTC | CASSQGQEGSNEQFF
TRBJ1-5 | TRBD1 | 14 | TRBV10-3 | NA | TGTGCCATCAGTCTGACAGGGGAGGAACAGCCCCAGCATTTT | CAISLTGEEQPQHF
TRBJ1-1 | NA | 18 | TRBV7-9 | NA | TGTGCCAGCAGCGATCCCGGGGTTGGTACTTTTATGAACACTGAAGCTTTCTTT | CASSDPGVGTFMNTEAFF
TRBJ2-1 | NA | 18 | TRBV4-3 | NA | TGCGCCAGCAGCCAAGAGGGGGGGCTAGCTGGGTTGGCCAGTGAGCAGTTCTTC | CASSQEGGLAGLASEQFF
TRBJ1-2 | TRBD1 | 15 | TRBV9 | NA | TGTGCCAGCAGCGTAGCTGATCTACAGGGGGAAGGCTACACCTTC | CASSVADLQGEGYTF
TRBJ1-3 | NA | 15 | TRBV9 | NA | TGTGCCAGCAGTGCCAACCAGGGGATCGGGAACACCATATATTTT | CASSANQGIGNTIYF
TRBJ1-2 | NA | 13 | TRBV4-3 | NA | TGCGCCAGCAGCCAAGATAGTAGTGATGGCTACACCTTC | CASSQDSSDGYTF
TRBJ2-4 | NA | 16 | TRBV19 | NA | TGTGCCAGTAGTAAGGTCGAGGGCCTAGGGAAGGGCATTCAGTACTTC | CASSKVEGLGKGIQYF
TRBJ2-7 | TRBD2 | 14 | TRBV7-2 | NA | TGTGCCAGCAGCCTAAGCGGGGGGAACCGCGAGCAGTACTTC | CASSLSGGNREQYF
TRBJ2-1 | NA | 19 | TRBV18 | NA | TGTGCCAGCTCACCAGGAGGGACTGAGAGGATGGGTTTTCGCAATGAGCAGTTCTTC | CASSPGGTERMGFRNEQFF
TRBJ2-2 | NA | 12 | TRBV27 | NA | TGTGCCAGCAGTTCGGGGGTCGGGGAGCTGTTTTTT | CASSSGVGELFF
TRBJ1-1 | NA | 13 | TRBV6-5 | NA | TGTGCCAGCAGCTCGGGTGCGGTCACTGAAGCTTTCTTT | CASSSGAVTEAFF
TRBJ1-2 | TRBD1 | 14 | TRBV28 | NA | TGTGCCAGCAGTTTAGGGGACAGCTCCCATGGCTACACCTTC | CASSLGDSSHGYTF
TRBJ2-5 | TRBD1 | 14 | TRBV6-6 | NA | TGTGCCAGCACTACAGGGGGCGTAGGAGAGACCCAGTACTTC | CASTTGGVGETQYF
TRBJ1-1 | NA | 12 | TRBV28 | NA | TGTGCCAGCAGGTGGGTGCAGGGATCGGCTTTCTTT | CASRWVQGSAFF
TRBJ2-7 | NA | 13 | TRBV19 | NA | TGTGCCAGTAGCGGCGGGCCGACTTACGAGCAGTACTTC | CASSGGPTYEQYF
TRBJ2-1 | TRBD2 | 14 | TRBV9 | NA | TGTGCCAGCAAAGGGACTAGCGGGGACAATGAGCAGTTCTTC | CASKGTSGDNEQFF
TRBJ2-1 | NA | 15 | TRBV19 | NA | TGTGCCAGTAGTAAAAACAGGGACTCCTACAATGAGCAGTTCTTC | CASSKNRDSYNEQFF
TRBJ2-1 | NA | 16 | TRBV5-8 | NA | TGTGCCAGCAGCTTGGCCCCGAACTCTGGAGAACCTGAGCAGTTCTTC | CASSLAPNSGEPEQFF
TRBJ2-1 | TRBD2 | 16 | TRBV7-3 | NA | TGTGCCAGCAGCCCCCTCGGCGGGGGGAGCAGCAATGAGCAGTTCTTC | CASSPLGGGSSNEQFF
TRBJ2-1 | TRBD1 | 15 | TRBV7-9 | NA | TGTGCCAGCAGCTTCCCCAAGACAGGGGAGAATGAGCAGTTCTTC | CASSFPKTGENEQFF
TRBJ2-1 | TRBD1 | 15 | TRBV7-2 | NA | TGTGCCAGCAGCTTTGGACAGGGAATTCGCAATGAGCAGTTCTTC | CASSFGQGIRNEQFF
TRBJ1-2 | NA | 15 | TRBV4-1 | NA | TGCGCCAGCAGCGGACGGGGAGAGACTAACTATGGCTACACCTTC | CASSGRGETNYGYTF
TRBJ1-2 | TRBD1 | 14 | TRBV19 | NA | TGTGCCAGTATGCCAGACAGGGAAGGCTATGGCTACACCTTC | CASMPDREGYGYTF
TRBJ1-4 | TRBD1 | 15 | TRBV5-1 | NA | TGCGCCAGCAGCGTCACCGGGACAGTTAATGAAAAACTGTTTTTT | CASSVTGTVNEKLFF
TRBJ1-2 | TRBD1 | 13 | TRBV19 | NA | TGTGCCAGTAGGCCCACAGGGGACTATGGCTACACCTTC | CASRPTGDYGYTF
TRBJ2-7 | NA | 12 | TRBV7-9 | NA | TGTGCCAGCAGCCTACTAGGGTACGAGCAGTACTTC | CASSLLGYEQYF
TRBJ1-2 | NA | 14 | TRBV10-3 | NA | TGTGCCATCACCTCGATGACGGTTTCGGGGGGCTACACCTTC | CAITSMTVSGGYTF
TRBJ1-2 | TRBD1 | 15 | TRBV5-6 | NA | TGTGCCAGCAGAGTCAGGGGCCAGGGGGTAAATGGCTACACCTTC | CASRVRGQGVNGYTF